Many counts were recorded for the clone carrying this T cell receptor (beta chain). Its cognate antigen is unknown. The data were taken from a study of metastatic and nonmetastatic thyroid tumors. At the level of the study: A comparison of repertoires was made across blood and tumor or nodule tissue from malignant and benign thyroid patients. Findings of the study overall: As reported, TCR beta diversity in blood and tumor was significantly higher in malignant thyroid tumors than in benign nodules.

Original methodology: Between-group CDR3 differences, defined by clinicopathological status, yielded a distant-metastasis classifier for papillary thyroid cancer. From the PCR reads, TCRdb re-called clones with MiXCR. V and J calls and clone size were set by TCRdb, not the authors. Seen here are about 69,000 clones, 12% to 15% observed once, and the top ten hold 5% to 8%. No treatment had been given to any patient before thyroid surgery. The origin of this receptor is a male donor with papillary thyroid cancer or a benign thyroid nodule (not recorded which). Some clones in this sample may be carry-over from other donors' samples. The sample consisted of blood.

CDR3 in amino acids: CASSEGPTGSVRYTF. The CDR3 bases are TGTGCCAGCAGTGAAGGTCCAACAGGGTCGGTCCGCTACACCTTC. V and J are TRBV6-1 and TRBJ1-2; a possible D gene is TRBD1 (6 bases). The CDR3 totals 15 residues. The germline CDR1 and CDR2 sequences are MNHNS and SASEGT. Trimming stripped 1 base from V and 9 bases from J, with 18 bases between.